Listed below are T cell receptor beta chains from one sample, sequenced in a study of T cell repertoires in cytomegalovirus infection. TCRdb reprocessed the reads with MiXCR, giving one entry per CDR3 protein. Of under 850,000 distinct CDR3 sequences listed, 30% to 40% are singletons. These TCRs are of unknown antigen specificity. The sample consisted of cultured PBMCs, taken from culture after CMV antigen stimulation. The receptors were gathered from a human donor in good health (CMV status not recorded). Some clones in this sample may be carry-over from other donors' samples. CDR3s include the opening cysteine and the closing phenylalanine or tryptophan. Fields, in order: V gene, clone size, J gene, D gene, CDR3 protein, CDR3 DNA. The D gene is left open where the match is weak. Clone size, where shown, is once, few, many, or a class for clones that have expanded.

TRBV11-2,-,TRBJ2-7,-,CASSLGYSRYEQYF,TGTGCCAGCAGCTTAGGATACAGCCGCTACGAGCAGTACTTC
TRBV7-2,-,TRBJ2-2,-,CASSLAPRPTELFF,TGTGCCAGCAGCTTAGCCCCGCGCCCTACGGAGCTGTTTTTT
TRBV11-1,-,TRBJ2-1,-,CASSPIGPRGMNEQFF,TGTGCCAGCAGCCCAATCGGCCCCAGAGGGATGAATGAGCAGTTCTTC
TRBV6-6,-,TRBJ1-5,TRBD1,CASSRTGTGGNQPQHF,TGTGCCAGCAGTCGGACCGGGACAGGGGGTAATCAGCCCCAGCATTTT
TRBV20-1,few,TRBJ2-5,TRBD2,CSARGLAGGGYQETQYF,TGCAGTGCTCGTGGACTAGCGGGGGGGGGTTACCAAGAGACCCAGTACTTC
TRBV18,-,TRBJ2-3,TRBD2,CASSPPGLRGTDTQYF,TGTGCCAGCTCACCACCGGGACTAAGGGGCACAGATACGCAGTATTTT
TRBV11-2,-,TRBJ2-3,TRBD2,CASSSPSGRTDTQYF,TGTGCCAGCAGCTCTCCTAGCGGGAGGACAGATACGCAGTATTTT
TRBV5-5,-,TRBJ2-5,-,CASSLSGYQETQYF,TGTGCCAGCAGCCTAAGCGGGTACCAAGAGACCCAGTACTTC
TRBV7-2,many,TRBJ2-7,TRBD2,CASSFPSGTEQYF,TGTGCCAGCAGCTTTCCTAGCGGGACAGAGCAGTACTTC
TRBV7-9,few,TRBJ2-7,-,CASSPGRTAVGHEQYF,TGTGCCAGCAGCCCCGGCCGGACGGCGGTCGGGCACGAGCAGTACTTC
TRBV19,-,TRBJ1-5,-,CASSMVRDQPQHF,TGTGCCAGTAGTATGGTGAGGGATCAGCCCCAGCATTTT
TRBV20-1,-,TRBJ2-3,TRBD2,CSARLAVPWDTDTQYF,TGCAGTGCTAGACTAGCGGTTCCCTGGGACACAGATACGCAGTATTTT
TRBV10-3,-,TRBJ1-2,-,CAISESWGGYTF,TGTGCCATCAGTGAGTCGTGGGGGGGCTACACCTTC
TRBV7-9,few,TRBJ2-1,-,CASSPRSLGRTTINEQFF,TGTGCCAGCAGCCCCCGGTCCCTAGGGCGGACTACAATTAATGAGCAGTTCTTC
TRBV7-9,-,TRBJ1-4,-,CASSSWSTTRGEKLFF,TGTGCCAGCAGCTCATGGTCCACTACGAGGGGTGAAAAACTGTTTTTT
TRBV14,-,TRBJ2-1,TRBD1,CASSQVYESGGFNEQFF,TGTGCCAGCAGCCAAGTCTACGAGTCAGGGGGCTTCAATGAGCAGTTCTTC
TRBV7-8,many,TRBJ2-5,-,CASSRRGAQTQYF,TGTGCCAGCAGCCGCCGGGGGGCTCAGACCCAGTACTTC
TRBV5-1,few,TRBJ2-1,-,CASSLGLLGAYNEQFF,TGCGCCAGCAGCTTGGGTTTGTTGGGCGCCTACAATGAGCAGTTCTTC
TRBV7-6,many,TRBJ2-1,-,CASSAGDMPGSSYNEQFF,TGTGCCAGCAGCGCAGGCGACATGCCGGGATCCTCCTACAATGAGCAGTTCTTC
TRBV19,-,TRBJ2-1,TRBD2,CASLSGTSGYNEQFF,TGTGCCAGCTTATCGGGGACTAGCGGGTACAATGAGCAGTTCTTC
TRBV6-6,few,TRBJ1-2,-,CASSLPPPPRRNYGYTF,TGTGCCAGCAGTCTGCCGCCTCCCCCCAGACGTAACTATGGCTACACCTTC
TRBV2,-,TRBJ1-2,TRBD1,CASSPRTGEVGYTF,TGTGCCAGCAGTCCAAGGACAGGGGAGGTTGGCTACACCTTC
TRBV7-2,few,TRBJ1-1,-,CASSPGSANTEAFF,TGTGCCAGCAGCCCCGGGTCAGCGAACACTGAAGCTTTCTTT
TRBV29-1,-,TRBJ1-5,-,CSAGGGVGQPQHF,TGCAGCGCTGGAGGGGGTGTAGGTCAGCCCCAGCATTTT
TRBV7-2,many,TRBJ1-5,-,CASSPGQLSNQPQHF,TGTGCCAGCAGCCCCGGACAGTTAAGCAATCAGCCCCAGCATTTT
TRBV20-1,-,TRBJ1-2,-,CSARWAKDGYTF,TGCAGTGCTAGATGGGCCAAAGATGGCTACACCTTC
TRBV5-4,-,TRBJ2-7,-,CASSSGRLAYEQYF,TGTGCCAGCAGCTCGGGACGGTTGGCCTACGAGCAGTACTTC
TRBV12-3/TRBV12-4,-,TRBJ1-1,-,CASNTWGNTEAFF,TGTGCCAGCAATACCTGGGGTAACACTGAAGCTTTCTTT
TRBV6-6,-,TRBJ2-3,-,CASTDDPSTDTQYF,TGTGCCAGCACGGACGATCCTAGCACAGATACGCAGTATTTT
TRBV5-4,-,TRBJ1-6,TRBD1,CASSGRDSFNSPLHF,TGTGCCAGCAGCGGACGGGACAGTTTTAATTCACCCCTCCACTTT
TRBV15,-,TRBJ2-1,-,CATSRVLQDPGNEQFF,TGTGCCACCAGCAGAGTTCTGCAGGATCCCGGCAATGAGCAGTTCTTC
TRBV20-1,once,TRBJ1-2,-,CRGDPGPHTSTF,TGCAGGGGAGACCCAGGACCTCACACGTCCACCTTC
TRBV2,few,TRBJ2-5,-,CASRERGPRETQYF,TGTGCCAGCAGGGAGAGGGGACCTCGGGAGACCCAGTACTTC
TRBV19,few,TRBJ2-1,-,CASSIRMTAGEQFF,TGTGCCAGTAGTATAAGGATGACGGCGGGTGAGCAGTTCTTC
TRBV12-3/TRBV12-4,few,TRBJ2-7,-,CASRKSGTFSYEQYF,TGTGCCAGCAGAAAATCAGGGACATTCTCCTACGAGCAGTACTTC
TRBV11-2,few,TRBJ2-7,-,CASSWGRSSYEQYF,TGTGCCAGCAGCTGGGGCAGGAGCTCCTACGAGCAGTACTTC
TRBV19,-,TRBJ1-4,-,CASRTGQFEKLFF,TGTGCCAGTAGGACGGGACAATTTGAAAAACTGTTTTTT
TRBV10-3,-,TRBJ2-1,-,CAIRVAPSDLEQFF,TGTGCCATCAGGGTAGCCCCTTCGGACCTTGAGCAGTTCTTC
TRBV5-6,-,TRBJ1-2,-,CASSLFRGVRGYTF,TGTGCCAGCAGCTTGTTCCGAGGGGTACGTGGCTACACCTTC
TRBV5-5,-,TRBJ2-5,TRBD1,CASSWGQAQETQYF,TGTGCCAGCAGCTGGGGACAGGCCCAAGAGACCCAGTACTTC
TRBV12-3/TRBV12-4,-,TRBJ2-1,TRBD2,CASSGTSGRKDNEQFF,TGTGCCAGCAGTGGGACTAGCGGGAGGAAAGACAATGAGCAGTTCTTC
TRBV19,once,TRBJ2-6,-,CASSSLRANVLTF,TGTGCCAGTAGTTCTCTTAGGGCCAACGTCCTGACTTTC
TRBV6-5,-,TRBJ1-6,-,CASSRQDNSPLHF,TGTGCCAGCAGTAGGCAGGATAATTCACCCCTCCACTTT
TRBV11-2,-,TRBJ2-1,-,CASTTGQLNEQFF,TGTGCCAGCACGACCGGACAGCTCAATGAGCAGTTCTTC
TRBV2,-,TRBJ2-5,TRBD1,CASSEGTGRETQYF,TGTGCCAGCAGTGAAGGGACAGGGAGAGAGACCCAGTACTTC
TRBV28,few,TRBJ2-5,-,CASSFRLRGETQYF,TGTGCCAGCAGTTTTAGACTAAGGGGGGAGACCCAGTACTTC
TRBV6-2/TRBV6-3,-,TRBJ1-2,-,CASSYQAYGYTF,TGTGCCAGCAGTTACCAAGCCTATGGCTACACCTTC
TRBV7-2,many,TRBJ2-5,-,CASSRLGETQYF,TGTGCCAGCAGCCGTCTCGGAGAGACCCAGTACTTC
TRBV7-8,-,TRBJ1-2,-,CASSLPGQNYGYTF,TGTGCCAGCAGCTTACCGGGACAAAACTATGGCTACACCTTC
TRBV14,-,TRBJ2-2,-,CASSQLINTGELFF,TGTGCCAGCAGCCAGTTAATCAACACCGGGGAGCTGTTTTTT
TRBV4-2,few,TRBJ2-5,TRBD1,CASSQFSDRGAQETQYF,TGTGCCAGCAGCCAATTCTCGGACAGGGGGGCCCAAGAGACCCAGTACTTC
TRBV27,-,TRBJ2-7,-,CASSFGNPYEQYF,TGTGCCAGCAGTTTTGGTAATCCCTACGAGCAGTACTTC
TRBV7-2,many,TRBJ2-2,-,CASSLVVGTPNTGELFF,TGTGCCAGCAGCTTAGTGGTGGGGACCCCGAACACCGGGGAGCTGTTTTTT
TRBV7-2,-,TRBJ1-1,-,CASSFGRGELEAFF,TGTGCCAGCAGCTTTGGAAGAGGGGAGCTTGAAGCTTTCTTT
TRBV28,-,TRBJ1-4,TRBD1,CASRGGRSRGGNEKLFF,TGTGCCAGCAGAGGCGGGCGGAGCCGAGGGGGCAATGAAAAACTGTTTTTT
TRBV7-9,many,TRBJ2-1,-,CASSLRYRGGEQFF,TGTGCCAGCAGCTTAAGATACAGAGGGGGTGAGCAGTTCTTC
TRBV10-3,few,TRBJ1-5,-,CAISNRTSQHF,TGTGCCATCAGCAACCGCACGTCCCAGCATTTT
TRBV6-2/TRBV6-3,-,TRBJ2-1,TRBD2,CASSPGLTANEQFF,TGTGCCAGCAGTCCGGGACTAACAGCCAATGAGCAGTTCTTC
TRBV7-2,many,TRBJ1-2,TRBD1,CASSPNAGQAYNYGYTF,TGTGCCAGCAGCCCGAACGCCGGACAGGCGTATAACTATGGCTACACCTTC